This T cell receptor (beta chain) was found in a study of T cells after yellow fever vaccination. Study-level points and caveats: It was a weaker secondary response, yet one that peaked faster, at day 5 versus 15. CD4 and CD8 compartments shared a small share of clonotypes, likely from convergent recombination. Post-booster repertoires contained most primary-vaccination clones again (roughly 95% CD4, around 88% CD8).

As to this clonotype: Its matching antigen is unknown.

Germline loops: CDR1 SGHTA, CDR2 FQGNSA. CDR3 length equals 16 residues. With 2 bases removed from V and 0 bases from J, the gap between germline ends came to 10 bases. Template switching by 5'RACE produced TCR cDNA, adding a universal primer site and UMIs. TCRdb reprocessed the 5' RACE reads with MiXCR, giving one entry per CDR3 protein. The table shows a few hundred thousand distinct CDR3 sequences, with roughly a sixth occurring only once. V and J are TRBV7-2 and TRBJ2-2; D is unresolved. The specimen was PBMCs, collected before the yellow fever booster vaccination. The sequence derives from a man between 18 and 35 years old who received the YFV17D yellow fever vaccine. The CDR3 coding sequence is TGTGCCAGCAGCTTATACCACCTCGCGAACACCGGGGAGCTGTTTTTT. This sequence encodes CASSLYHLANTGELFF.